This T cell receptor (beta chain) was identified during a study of cytomegalovirus exposure and HLA in healthy donors. Germline V gene sequence: CDR1 SGHRS, CDR2 YFSETQ. The CDR3 extends over 15 amino acids. Between the trimmed V and J ends, which lost 1 base and 4 bases, there was a span of 11 bases. The PCR had 60 Vbeta and 13 Jbeta primers. TCRdb keeps only in-frame clones here, not all; method: immunoSEQ multiplex PCR. The sample has about 210,000 clones; 86% are singletons. The source is a woman aged 30 to 39 in good health and CMV-seronegative. The chain recombines TRBV5-1 with TRBJ2-2; maybe TRBD2 (6 bases). The source material was PBMCs. Written as DNA, the CDR3 is TGCGCCAGCAGCTTGTGGGACTTAACCACCGGGGAGCTGTTTTTT. It encodes CASSLWDLTTGELFF.